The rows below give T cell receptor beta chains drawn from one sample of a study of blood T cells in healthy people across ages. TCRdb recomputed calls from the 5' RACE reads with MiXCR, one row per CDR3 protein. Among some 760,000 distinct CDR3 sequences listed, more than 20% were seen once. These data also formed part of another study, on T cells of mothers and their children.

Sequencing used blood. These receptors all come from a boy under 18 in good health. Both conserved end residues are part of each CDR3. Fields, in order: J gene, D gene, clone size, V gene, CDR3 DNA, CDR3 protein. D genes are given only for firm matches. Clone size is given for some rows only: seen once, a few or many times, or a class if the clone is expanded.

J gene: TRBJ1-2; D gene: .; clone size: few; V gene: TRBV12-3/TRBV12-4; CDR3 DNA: TGTGCCAGCAGTTTAGACAATACAGGGTACTATGGCTACACCTTC; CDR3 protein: CASSLDNTGYYGYTF
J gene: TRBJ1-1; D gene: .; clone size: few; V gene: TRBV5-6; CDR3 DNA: TGTGCCAGCAGCGTTGAAGGGGCGGTGAACACTGAAGCTTTCTTT; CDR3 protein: CASSVEGAVNTEAFF
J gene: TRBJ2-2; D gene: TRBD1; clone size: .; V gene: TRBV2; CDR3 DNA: TGTGCCAACAGGGGGGAGACCGGGGAGCTGTTTTTT; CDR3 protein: CANRGETGELFF
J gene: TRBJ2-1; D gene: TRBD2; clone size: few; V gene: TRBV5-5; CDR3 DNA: TGTGCCAGCAGCTTGGCCTCGGGACTAGTCCTAGCGAATGAGCAGTTCTTC; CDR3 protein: CASSLASGLVLANEQFF
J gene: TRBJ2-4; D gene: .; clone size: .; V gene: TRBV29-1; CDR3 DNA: TGCAGCGTCCGCACACGGACCAAAAACATTCAGTACTTC; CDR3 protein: CSVRTRTKNIQYF
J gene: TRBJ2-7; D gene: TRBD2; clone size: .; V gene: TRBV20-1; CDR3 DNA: TGCAGTGCTTCCGGACTAGCGGGAGGGAGTTCTTTTACCTACGAGCAGTACTTC; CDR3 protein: CSASGLAGGSSFTYEQYF
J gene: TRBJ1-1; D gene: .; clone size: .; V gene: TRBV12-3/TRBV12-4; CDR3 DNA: TGTGCCAGCAGCCCTCTTACAGGGAACACTGAAGCTTTCTTT; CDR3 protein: CASSPLTGNTEAFF
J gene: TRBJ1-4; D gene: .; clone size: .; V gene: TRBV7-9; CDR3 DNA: TGTGCCAGCAGCTTTAGTGAAAAACTGTTTTTT; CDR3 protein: CASSFSEKLFF
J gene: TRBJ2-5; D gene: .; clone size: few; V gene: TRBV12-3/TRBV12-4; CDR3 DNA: TGTGCCAGCAGTGCCGTCGGAGAGACCCAGTACTTC; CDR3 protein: CASSAVGETQYF
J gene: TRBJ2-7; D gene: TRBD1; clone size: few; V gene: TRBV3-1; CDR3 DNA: TGTGCCAGCAGCCAGACAGGGGTGATAAACGAGCAGTACTTC; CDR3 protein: CASSQTGVINEQYF
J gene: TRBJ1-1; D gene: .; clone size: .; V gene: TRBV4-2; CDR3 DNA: TGTGCCAGCAGCCAAGGGCCCCCGGGGTCCGAAGCTTTCTTT; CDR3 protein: CASSQGPPGSEAFF
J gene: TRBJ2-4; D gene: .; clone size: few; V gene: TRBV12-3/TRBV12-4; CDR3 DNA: TGTGCCAGCAGTTTAGGGACCCGGGGCAAAAACATTCAGTACTTC; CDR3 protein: CASSLGTRGKNIQYF
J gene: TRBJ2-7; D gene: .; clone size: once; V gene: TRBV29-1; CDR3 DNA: TGCAGCGTTCTGGCTCCAGGGTCAATCTTACAAGGTACCTACGAGCAGTACTTC; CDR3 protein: CSVLAPGSILQGTYEQYF
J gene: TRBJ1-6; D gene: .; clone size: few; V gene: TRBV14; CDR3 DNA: TGTGCCAGCAGCCAAGGGACAGCTCTCTCCTATAATTCACCCCTCCACTTT; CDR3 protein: CASSQGTALSYNSPLHF
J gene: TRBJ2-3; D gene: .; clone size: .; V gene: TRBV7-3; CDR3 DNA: TGTGCCAGCAGCTTAGGACTCCCGAATGGCGCAGATACGCAGTATTTT; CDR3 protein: CASSLGLPNGADTQYF
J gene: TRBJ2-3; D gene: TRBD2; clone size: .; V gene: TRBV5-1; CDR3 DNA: TGCGCCAGCAGCCCAGGACTAGCGACTAGCACAGATACGCAGTATTTT; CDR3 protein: CASSPGLATSTDTQYF
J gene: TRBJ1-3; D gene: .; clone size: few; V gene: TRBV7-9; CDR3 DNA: TGTGCCAGCAGCTTCGGACGGGAGGACTCTGGAAACACCATATATTTT; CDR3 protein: CASSFGREDSGNTIYF
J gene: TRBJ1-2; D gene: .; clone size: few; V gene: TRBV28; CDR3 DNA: TGTGCCAGCGCGAAGCACCCTGACAGCTATGGCTACACCTTC; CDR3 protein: CASAKHPDSYGYTF
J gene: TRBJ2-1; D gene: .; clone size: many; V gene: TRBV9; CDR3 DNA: TGTGCCAGCAGCGTAAGGGACATAAGCTACAATGAGCAGTTCTTC; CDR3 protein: CASSVRDISYNEQFF
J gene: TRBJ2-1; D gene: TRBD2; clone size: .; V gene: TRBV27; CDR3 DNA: TGTGCCAGCAGTTTTTTGGGACTAGCGGGACTTCGGGGCTCCTACAATGAGCAGTTCTTC; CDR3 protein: CASSFLGLAGLRGSYNEQFF
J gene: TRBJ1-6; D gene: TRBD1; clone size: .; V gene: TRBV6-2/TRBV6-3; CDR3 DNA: TGTGCCACCAAGATGGACAGGGGCTTGCATTCACCCCTCCACTTT; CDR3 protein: CATKMDRGLHSPLHF
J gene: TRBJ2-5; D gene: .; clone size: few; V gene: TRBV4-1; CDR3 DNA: TGCGCCAGCAGCCAAAGTCTGATTACAGGGAACCAAGAGACCCAGTACTTC; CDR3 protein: CASSQSLITGNQETQYF
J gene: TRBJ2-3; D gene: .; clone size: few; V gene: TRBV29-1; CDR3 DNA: TGCAGCGTCGAAGCTCCGACAGATACGCAGTATTTT; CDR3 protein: CSVEAPTDTQYF
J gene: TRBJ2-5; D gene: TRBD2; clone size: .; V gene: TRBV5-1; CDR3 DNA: TGCGCCAGCAGCACCGGGACTAGCGAGGAGACCCAGTACTTC; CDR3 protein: CASSTGTSEETQYF
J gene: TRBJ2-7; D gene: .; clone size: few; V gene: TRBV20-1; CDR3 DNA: TGCAGTGCTAGAGATTTACGAGGGCAGATCTACGAGCAGTACTTC; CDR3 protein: CSARDLRGQIYEQYF
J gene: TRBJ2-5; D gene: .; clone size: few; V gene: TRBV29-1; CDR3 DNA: TGCAGCGTCCGGGGGGCTGGCCAAGAGACCCAGTACTTC; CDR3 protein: CSVRGAGQETQYF